Only one count was recorded for the clone carrying this T cell receptor (beta chain). The sample belongs to a study of PD-L1 blockade in urothelial cancer. Study background: Analyzed time points were 3 weeks (second dose) and 6 weeks after therapy began. Peripheral blood specimens exhibited a median yield of around 140,000 T cells.

Time point described: pretreatment peripheral blood. Assay: immunoSEQ multiplex PCR; the TCRdb copy retains only in-frame clones and omits some. The repertoire consists of tens of thousands of clones, with around 83% occurring once and the leading ten covering approximately 2.1%. The CDR3 sequence is 17 residues long. After removal of 3 bases from V and 4 bases from J, the junction contained 5 bases not matched to a gene. CDR1 is SGHDN and CDR2 is FVKESK in the germline V gene. This sequence joins TRBV14 and TRBJ2-2, with TRBD2 identical over 13 bases. The source was PBMCs, collected around atezolizumab (anti-PD-L1) treatment. The sequence was collected from a man in his fifties or sixties with urothelial cancer. DNA for the CDR3: TGTGCCAGCAGCCAGACTAGCGGGGGGCCGTCCACCGGGGAGCTGTTTTTT. This codes for CASSQTSGGPSTGELFF.